This record looks at one TCR beta chain sequence and its context. Its target is not known. Reverse transcription of all isolated RNA meant that expressed TCRB transcripts were sequenced. This table comes from immunoSEQ multiplex PCR, and its TCRdb copy is limited to in-frame clones, with some not included. The data contain around 450,000 clones, 11% of them singletons. The data were obtained in a study of beta chain features in type 1 diabetes. Findings and limits, study-wide: Within the patient group, naive, central memory and Treg TCRB repertoires appeared more similar to each other than within healthy donors. The analysis here could not establish whether HLA type shapes TCRB rearrangement. All four CD4+ subsets from Type 1 diabetes patients carried moderately but significantly shorter TCRB CDR3s.

Germline assignment: CDR1 SEHNR and CDR2 FQNEAQ (reference sequence). The CDR3 consists of 14 residues. V was cut by 5 bases and J by 2 bases, with 10 bases left in between. All of the sorted populations showed purity greater than 98%. The source material was naive CD4+ T cells from blood. The sequence derives from a woman aged 18-29 years in good health. This chain joins TRBV7-9 and TRBJ1-5; D gene ambiguous. Here the CDR3 reads CASSPYGGNQPQHF. The CDR3 nucleotides read TGTGCCAGCAGCCCCTACGGAGGCAATCAGCCCCAGCATTTT.